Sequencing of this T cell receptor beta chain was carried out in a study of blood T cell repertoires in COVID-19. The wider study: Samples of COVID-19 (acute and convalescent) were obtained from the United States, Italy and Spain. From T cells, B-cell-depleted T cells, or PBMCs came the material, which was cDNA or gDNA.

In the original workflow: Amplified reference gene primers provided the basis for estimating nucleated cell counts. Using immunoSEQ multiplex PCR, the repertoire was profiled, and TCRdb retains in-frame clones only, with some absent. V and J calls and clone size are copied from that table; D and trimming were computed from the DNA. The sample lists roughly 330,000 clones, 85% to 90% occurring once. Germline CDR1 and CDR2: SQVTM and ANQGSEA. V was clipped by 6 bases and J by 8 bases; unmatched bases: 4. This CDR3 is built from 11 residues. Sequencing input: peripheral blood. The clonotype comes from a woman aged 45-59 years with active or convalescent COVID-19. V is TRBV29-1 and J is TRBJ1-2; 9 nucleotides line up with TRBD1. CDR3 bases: TGCAGCGTCTGGACAGGGGAAGGCTACACCTTC. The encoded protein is CSVWTGEGYTF.